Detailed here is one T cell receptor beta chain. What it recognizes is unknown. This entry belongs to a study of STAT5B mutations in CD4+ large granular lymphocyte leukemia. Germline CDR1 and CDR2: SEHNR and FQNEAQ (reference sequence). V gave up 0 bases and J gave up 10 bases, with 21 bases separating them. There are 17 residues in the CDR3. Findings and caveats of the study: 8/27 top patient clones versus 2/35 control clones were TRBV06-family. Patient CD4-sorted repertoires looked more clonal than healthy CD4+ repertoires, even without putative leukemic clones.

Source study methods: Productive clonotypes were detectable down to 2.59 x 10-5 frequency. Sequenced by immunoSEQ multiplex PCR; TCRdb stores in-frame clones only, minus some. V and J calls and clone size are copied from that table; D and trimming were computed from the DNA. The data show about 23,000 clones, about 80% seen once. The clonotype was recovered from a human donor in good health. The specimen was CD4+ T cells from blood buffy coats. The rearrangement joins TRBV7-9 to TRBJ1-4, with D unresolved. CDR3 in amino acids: CASSLAVQAGDGLKLFF. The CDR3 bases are TGTGCCAGCAGCTTAGCGGTCCAGGCGGGTGATGGATTAAAACTGTTTTTT.